This TCR beta chain originates from a study of blood T cell repertoires in COVID-19. Study context: Acute and convalescent COVID-19 samples came from the United States, Italy and Spain. Sample material is recorded as cDNA or gDNA derived from T cells, B-cell-depleted T cells, or PBMCs.

Generated by immunoSEQ multiplex PCR, the TCRdb table keeps only in-frame clones and is missing some. The sample consists of nearly 300,000 clones, approximately 84% of them appearing once. The CDR3 is 15 residues long. Germline CDR1 is SGHRS and CDR2 is YFSETQ. V lost 4 bases to trimming and J lost 0 bases, with 12 bases between them. This TCR was sampled from a human donor with COVID-19, enrolled during active disease. The donor label of this sample is uncertain. Specimen: peripheral blood. The chain is built from TRBV5-1 and TRBJ2-3; the D gene is possibly TRBD2 (5 bases). The CDR3 loop reads CASSLGLSSTDTQYF. CDR3 in DNA: TGCGCCAGCAGCCTCGGACTTTCTAGCACAGATACGCAGTATTTT.